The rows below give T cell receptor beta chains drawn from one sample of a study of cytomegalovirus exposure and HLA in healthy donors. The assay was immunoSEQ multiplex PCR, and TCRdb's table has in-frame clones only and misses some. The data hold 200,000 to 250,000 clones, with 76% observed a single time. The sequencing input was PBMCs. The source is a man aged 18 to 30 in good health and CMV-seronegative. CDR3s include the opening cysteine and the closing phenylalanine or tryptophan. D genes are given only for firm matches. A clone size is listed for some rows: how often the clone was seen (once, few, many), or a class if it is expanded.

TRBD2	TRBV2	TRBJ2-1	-	TGTGCCAGCAGGGTATTTCTAGCGGGAGACAATGAGCAGTTCTTC	CASRVFLAGDNEQFF
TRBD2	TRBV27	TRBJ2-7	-	TGTGCCAGCAGCTATGGACTAGCTTCTTACCGCTCCTACGAGCAGTGCTTC	CASSYGLASYRSYEQCF
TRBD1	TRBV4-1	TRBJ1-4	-	TGCGCCAGCAGCCAAGCGGGGACAGGGAGCAAAAAACTGTTTTTT	CASSQAGTGSKKLFF
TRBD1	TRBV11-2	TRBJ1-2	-	TGTGCCAGCAGCCCTCGACAGGGGCCCCACTATGGCTACACCTTC	CASSPRQGPHYGYTF
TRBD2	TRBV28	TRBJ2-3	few	TGTGCCAGCAGTTTAGCGGGAGGACACACAGATACGCAGTATTTT	CASSLAGGHTDTQYF
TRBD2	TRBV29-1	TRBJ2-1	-	TGCAGCGTGGGGACTAGCGGGAGGGCTTCCGTGGATGAGCAGTTCTTC	CSVGTSGRASVDEQFF
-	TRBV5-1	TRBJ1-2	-	TGCGCCAGCAGCTTTCAGCGGGAAGATGGCTACACCTTC	CASSFQREDGYTF
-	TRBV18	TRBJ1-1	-	TGTGCCAGCTCACCACCCAGGGATTTGAACACTGAAGCTTTCTTT	CASSPPRDLNTEAFF
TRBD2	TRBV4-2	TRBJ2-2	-	TGTGCCAGCAGCCAAGGGATAGCGGGAGTGCACGGGGAGCTGTTTTTT	CASSQGIAGVHGELFF
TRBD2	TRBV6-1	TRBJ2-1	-	TGTGCCAGCAGTGACGGGACTAGCGGCTACAATGAGCAGTTCTTC	CASSDGTSGYNEQFF
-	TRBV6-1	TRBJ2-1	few	TGTGCCAGCACCGGACAGCCGAGCTCCTACAATGAGCAGTTCTTC	CASTGQPSSYNEQFF
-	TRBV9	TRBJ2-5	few	TGTGCCAGCAGCTCTCGGACAGCCCAAGAGACCCAGTACTTC	CASSSRTAQETQYF
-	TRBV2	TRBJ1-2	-	TGTGCCAGCAGATGGGAGTATGGCTACACCTTC	CASRWEYGYTF
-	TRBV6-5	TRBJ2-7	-	TGTGCCAGCAGTTACTTGTCTGGGCAATTATACGAGCAGTACTTC	CASSYLSGQLYEQYF
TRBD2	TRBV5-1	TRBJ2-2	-	TGCGCCAGCAGCCGGACTAGCGGGAGTAACACCGGGGAGCTGTTTTTT	CASSRTSGSNTGELFF
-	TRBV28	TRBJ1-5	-	TGTGCCAGCGAGGGACAATTAGGACAGCCCCAGCATTTT	CASEGQLGQPQHF
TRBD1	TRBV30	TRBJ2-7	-	TGTGCCTGGAGGGACGCCGGGACAGGGAGCTCCTACGAGCAGTACTTC	CAWRDAGTGSSYEQYF
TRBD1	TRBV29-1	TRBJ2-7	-	TGCAGTGGACAGGGAGGCAACGAGCAGTACTTC	CSGQGGNEQYF
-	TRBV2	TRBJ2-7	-	TGTGCCAGCAGTTGGCTTTACGAGCAGTACTTC	CASSWLYEQYF
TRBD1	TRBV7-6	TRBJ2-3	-	TGTGCCAGCAGCCCCCAGACAGGGGTCCGGACAGATACGCAGTATTTT	CASSPQTGVRTDTQYF
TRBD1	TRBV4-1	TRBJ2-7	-	TGCGCCAGCAATATGGGACAGAACTCCTACGAGCAGTACTTC	CASNMGQNSYEQYF
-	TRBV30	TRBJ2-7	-	TGTGCCTGGAGTGTCGGGGACTCCTACGAGCAGTACTTC	CAWSVGDSYEQYF
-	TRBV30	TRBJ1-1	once	TGTGCCTGGGGACTTCCGAACACTGAAGCTTTCTTT	CAWGLPNTEAFF
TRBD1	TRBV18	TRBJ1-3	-	TGTGCCAGCTCCATAACCGCGACAGGGCACTCTGGAAACACCATATATTTT	CASSITATGHSGNTIYF
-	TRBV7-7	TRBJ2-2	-	TGTGCTAGCAGCTTACAGGACACCGGGGAGCTGTTTTTT	CASSLQDTGELFF
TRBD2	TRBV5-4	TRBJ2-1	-	TGTGCCAGCAGCCGGACTAGCGGGAGCCTTAGCGATGAGCAGTTCTTC	CASSRTSGSLSDEQFF
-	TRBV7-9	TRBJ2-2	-	TGTGCCAGCAGCTTGGTTGGTAGGGGCGACACCGGGGAGCTGTTTTTT	CASSLVGRGDTGELFF
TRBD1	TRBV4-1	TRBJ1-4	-	TGCGCCAGCAGCCAAATGGGACAGTTTGAAAAACTGTTTTTT	CASSQMGQFEKLFF
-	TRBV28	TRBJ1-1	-	TGTGCCAGCGGTTTGGGGGGGAGTCTTGGCACTGAAGCTTTCTTT	CASGLGGSLGTEAFF
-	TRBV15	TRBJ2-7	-	TGTGCCACCAGCCATGGTGGAAGGGGGAACGAGCAGTACTTC	CATSHGGRGNEQYF
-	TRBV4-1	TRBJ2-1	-	TGCGCCAGCAGCCCCCTAGGGGGAAGCTCCTACAATGAGCAGTTCTTC	CASSPLGGSSYNEQFF
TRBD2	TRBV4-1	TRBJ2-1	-	TGCGCCAGCAGCCAACCCATGGGAGTAGCGGGGACCGCCTACAATGAGCAGTTCTTC	CASSQPMGVAGTAYNEQFF
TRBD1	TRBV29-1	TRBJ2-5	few	TGCAGCGCTGCCGACAGGGCCCTCGGGACCCAGTACTTC	CSAADRALGTQYF
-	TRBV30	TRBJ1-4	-	TGTGCCTGGTCCCTAGGGGCGACTAATGAAAAACTGTTTTTT	CAWSLGATNEKLFF
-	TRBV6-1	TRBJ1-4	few	TGTGCCAGCAGGCAGGTCGGGTCCCCGGGAGAAAAACTGTTTTTT	CASRQVGSPGEKLFF
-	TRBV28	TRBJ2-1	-	TGTGCCAGCAGTTGGACGGACTACTACAATGAGCAGTTCTTC	CASSWTDYYNEQFF
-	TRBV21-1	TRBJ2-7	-	TGTGCCAGCCCGGCGGGTGAAAGCTACGAGCAGTACTTC	CASPAGESYEQYF
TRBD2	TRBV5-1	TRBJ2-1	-	TGCGCCAGCAGCCCTACCACCCGACTAGCGGGTGTTACGAGCTCCTACAATGAGCAGTTCTTC	CASSPTTRLAGVTSSYNEQFF
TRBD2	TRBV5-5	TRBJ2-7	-	TGTGCCAGCAGCCCCGGGGCCACTAGCGGGAGCTACGAGCAGTACTTC	CASSPGATSGSYEQYF